This T cell receptor beta chain stems from a study of T-cell reconstitution after alpha-beta-depleted transplantation in children. Library preparation (for TCRbeta) was performed with unique molecular identifiers. A single record per CDR3 protein comes from TCRdb applying MiXCR to the PCR reads. The table shows tens of thousands of distinct CDR3 sequences, with under 8% occurring only once. This clonotype was recorded at least ten times. Its specificity is not known. The CDR3 length is 16 residues. The V gene's germline CDR1 is DFQATT and CDR2 SNEGSKA (reference sequence). Germline trimming cut 0 bases from V and 1 base from J; bases unmatched to any gene: 7. Study-wide results and limits: Several hundred graft clones that had expanded were reportedly the source of alpha-beta T cells about two months after transplant. Among T cells one year after transplant, newly produced cells accounted for most counts and diversity. At day 60, the high TCRbeta diversity found in some patients originated from recipient T cells and thymic progenitors that had survived.

This clonotype originated in a male patient younger than 18 who had a stem cell transplant for acute myeloid leukemia, so the T cells may come from the graft donor. This specimen was PBMCs, mostly from graft donor cells, taken 180 days after TCRalphabeta/CD19-depleted stem cell transplant. This rearrangement joins TRBV20-1 to TRBJ2-5; 8 bases are a match to TRBD2. The CDR3 here is CSARDLLAGSQETQYF. Here the CDR3 DNA reads TGCAGTGCTAGAGATCTTCTAGCGGGCAGCCAAGAGACCCAGTACTTC.